A single sample is the source of the 29 T cell receptor beta chains below, sequenced in a study of neurological immune-mediated disorders. TCRdb reprocessed the 5' RACE reads via MiXCR and lists one record per CDR3 protein. The sample records 3,500 to 5,000 distinct CDR3 sequences, over 25% being singletons. What was sequenced was CD8+ T cells from blood. These receptors all stem from a man between 45 and 60 years old with HTLV-1-associated myelopathy (HAM/TSP).

This clonotype was counted many times. This sequence joins TRBV4-2 and TRBJ2-7; D not certain. Germline CDR1 reads LGHNA; CDR2 reads YNFKEQ. The CDR3 length is 13 residues. Trimming took off 4 bases at V and 3 bases at J, with 10 bases between the two ends. Here the CDR3 DNA reads TGTGCCAGCAGCCCCGAAAAAGGCTACGAGCAGTACTTC. Translation gives CASSPEKGYEQYF.

This clonotype was seen repeatedly, ten times or more. The CDR3 loop is CSANGLARDFYEQFF. For the CDR3, the DNA is TGCAGTGCTAATGGACTAGCTCGCGATTTCTACGAGCAGTTCTTC. V usage is TRBV20-1 and J usage is TRBJ2-7, with 8 bases matching TRBD2. The DNA end is a closer match to TRBJ2-1, so the J assignment may be wrong. Germline CDR1 and CDR2: DFQATT and SNEGSKA (reference sequence). This CDR3 has 15 residues.

This clonotype is medium-sized by share. The chain is built from TRBV7-9 and TRBJ1-1; 9 bases fit TRBD1. The length of the CDR3 is 13 residues. V was pared by 11 bases and J by 6 bases, with 10 bases of the junction left unmatched. CDR1 is SEHNR, CDR2 FQNEAQ, per germline (reference sequence). CDR3 amino acids: CALRRDRAPEAFF. The CDR3 coding sequence is TGTGCCCTGAGGAGGGACAGGGCCCCTGAAGCTTTCTTT.

Notes on this clonotype: A read error may explain this, as a much larger clone is one base away. The chain uses TRBV20-1 and TRBJ2-7; D is uncertain. The CDR3 covers 14 residues. Looked up from germline, CDR1 is DFQATT and CDR2 is SNEGSKA (reference sequence). The DNA of the CDR3 is TGCATTGCTAGAGAAAGGTCCGTATCCTACGAGCAGTACTTC. Protein sequence: CIARERSVSYEQYF.

This clonotype ranks as medium-sized. V usage is TRBV6-2 or TRBV6-3 and J usage is TRBJ2-1; 7 nucleotides agree with TRBD1. The CDR3 is 14 residues long. The germline V gene has CDR1 MNHEY and CDR2 SVGEGT. V lost 4 bases and J lost 0; bases outside the gene matches: 0. CDR3 bases: TGTGCCAGCAGTTGGGACAGCTCCTACAATGAGCAGTTCTTC. Protein: CASSWDSSYNEQFF.

In this sample, this clonotype turned up many times. The chain combines TRBV15 with TRBJ2-1, with D uncertain. Germline loops: CDR1 LNHNV, CDR2 YYDKDF (reference sequence). The CDR3 is made up of 13 amino acids. The V end was cut by 3 bases, the J end by 2 bases, with 5 bases between. Here the CDR3 reads CATSSVPYNEQFF. The CDR3 DNA is TGTGCCACCAGCAGTGTCCCCTACAATGAGCAGTTCTTC.

The V and J genes are TRBV6-2 or TRBV6-3 and TRBJ2-1, with TRBD2 identical over 9 bases. The V and J ends lost 0 bases and 8 bases, in that order; junction bases with no gene match: 8. This CDR3 region has 16 residues. Per germline, CDR1 MNHEY and CDR2 SVGEGT. This chain's CDR3 is CASSYSEREAGDEQFF. Here the CDR3 DNA reads TGTGCCAGCAGTTACTCGGAGCGGGAGGCCGGCGATGAGCAGTTCTTC.

The genes are TRBV7-9 and TRBJ1-1; 7 nucleotides match TRBD1. The germline V gene has CDR1 SEHNR and CDR2 FQNEAQ (reference sequence). The CDR3 contains 15 residues. The V segment lost 3 bases and the J segment 3 bases; nucleotides outside the gene matches: 7. The CDR3 sequence is CASSFGTVGHTEAFF. CDR3 DNA: TGTGCCAGCAGCTTCGGGACAGTCGGGCACACTGAAGCTTTCTTT.

This clonotype was counted many times. The CDR3 here is CASSEVGLSAGNTIYF. The DNA of the CDR3 is TGCGCCAGCAGTGAGGTCGGGCTGAGCGCTGGAAACACCATATATTTT. The chain joins TRBV10-2 to TRBJ1-3; D uncertain. Trimming shortened V by 2 bases and J by 2 bases, and 13 bases separated the two germline ends. The length of the CDR3 is 16 residues. Germline V gene lookup returns CDR1 WSHSY and CDR2 SAAADI.

This clonotype has just a few counts. The V call is TRBV3-1, the J call TRBJ2-2; 10 bases map to TRBD2. CDR1 is LGHDT and CDR2 is YNNKEL in the germline V gene (reference sequence). The trim removed 7 bases at V and 6 bases at J, leaving 14 bases unmatched. The CDR3 is made up of 17 amino acids. This CDR3 reads CASMPGLARAPPGELFF. CDR3 bases: TGTGCCAGCATGCCGGGACTAGCGAGGGCGCCGCCCGGGGAGCTGTTTTTT.

This clonotype is medium-sized (0.01 to 0.1%) within its sample. The V call is TRBV20-1, the J call TRBJ2-1; TRBD2 agrees at 8 bases. CDR3 length: 14 amino acids. With V trimmed by 2 bases and J by 5 bases, 5 bases remained unmatched. CDR1 is DFQATT and CDR2 is SNEGSKA in the germline V gene (reference sequence). DNA of the CDR3: TGCAGTGCTAGACCGCCACTAGCGGACAATGAGCAGTTCTTC. Its protein is CSARPPLADNEQFF.

The table lists this clonotype with many counts. The V gene is TRBV7-9, the J gene TRBJ2-5; 8 nucleotides agree with TRBD1. Germline CDR1 is SEHNR and CDR2 is FQNEAQ (reference sequence). The ends lost 6 bases at V and 9 bases at J; junction bases unmatched: 9. The CDR3 covers 13 residues. The DNA for the CDR3 is TGTGCCAGCAGGCCGGACAGGGAAGGGGCCCAGTACTTC. It is translated as CASRPDREGAQYF.

By share of the sample, this clonotype is medium-sized. This chain links TRBV20-1 with TRBJ1-2; D not resolved. This CDR3 is 13 amino acids long. CDR1 is DFQATT and CDR2 is SNEGSKA in the germline V gene (reference sequence). Trimming pared 4 bases from V and 5 bases from J, leaving 14 bases between. This chain's CDR3 is CSATDIRYYGYTF. As DNA, the CDR3 is TGCAGTGCTACTGACATTAGGTATTATGGCTACACCTTC.

With respect to this clonotype: An end of the junction does not agree with germline; a read error may underlie this. The chain has TRBV4-1 and TRBJ2-4; D ambiguous. The CDR3 consists of 16 residues. CDR1 MGHRA and CDR2 YSYEKL come from the germline V gene. DNA for the CDR3: TGCGCCAGCAGCCACATTTCAGGTGGAACCAAAAGCATTAAGTACTTC. Translation: CASSHISGGTKSIKYF.

This clonotype has at least ten counts. The chain has TRBV29-1 and TRBJ2-1; TRBD2 is a possible D gene (11 bases). Per germline, CDR1 SQVTM and CDR2 ANQGSEA. The V end lost 5 bases, the J end lost 3 bases, and 23 bases lay between the germline ends. CDR3 length: 17 residues. The CDR3 DNA reads TGCAGCGTTAATGGACAGGGGGGACTAGCGGTCTACAATGAGCAGTTCTTC. Encoded protein: CSVNGQGGLAVYNEQFF.

The gene calls are TRBV9 and TRBJ1-3; the D gene is possibly TRBD1 (6 bases). CDR3 length equals 17 residues. Per the germline V gene, CDR1 is SGDLS and CDR2 is YYNGEE. Trimming removed 4 bases from V and 2 bases from J, with 19 bases in between. The CDR3 DNA reads TGTGCCAGCAGCTCTACAGGGATGGGGAGCGCTGGAAACACCATATATTTT. Translated: CASSSTGMGSAGNTIYF. The whole variable domain, filled in from reference TRBV9 and TRBJ1-3, reads DSGVTQTPKHLITATGQRVTLRCSPRSGDLSVYWYQQSLDQGLQFLIQYYNGEERAKGNILERFSAQQFPDLHSELNLSSLELGDSALYFCASSSTGMGSAGNTIYFGEGSWLTVV.

The rearrangement uses TRBV29-1 and TRBJ2-2, with TRBD1 matching 7 bases. Trimming took 4 bases from V and 5 from J; bases not matched to a gene: 4. The CDR3 has 13 residues. Germline V CDR1 and CDR2: SQVTM, ANQGSEA. The CDR3 bases are TGCAGCGTTGCGAGACAGGGTACCGGGGAGCTGTTTTTT. Translating gives CSVARQGTGELFF.

The table lists this clonotype with a few counts. J is TRBJ2-2 and V is TRBV24-1; maybe TRBD2 (6 bases). Trimming left V 5 bases short and J 3 bases short, with 9 bases between. From germline, CDR1 is KGHDR and CDR2 SFDVKD. The CDR3 runs 14 residues. Written as DNA, the CDR3 is TGTGCCACCAGTGCGGGACTGTACACCGGGGAGCTGTTTTTT. It codes for CATSAGLYTGELFF.

In this sample, this clonotype turned up many times. The CDR3 DNA follows: TGTGCCAGCAGCTTAGCCCCTTGGGCGGGGGGCCAAACGATAGGGCTTGGTGAGCAGTTCTTC. This codes for CASSLAPWAGGQTIGLGEQFF. This chain joins TRBV7-3 and TRBJ2-1, with 8 bases matching TRBD2. CDR1 is SGHTA and CDR2 is FQGTGA in the germline V gene. The CDR3 totals 21 residues. J lost 9 bases, V lost 2 bases, and 27 bases had no gene match.

This clonotype has ten or more counts. The V and J genes are TRBV7-6 and TRBJ1-5; 8 bases are a match to TRBD1. CDR1 is SGHVS, CDR2 FNYEAQ, per germline. J gave up 0 bases and V 5 bases, and 9 bases lay outside the gene matches. The CDR3 is made up of 17 amino acids. The CDR3 region is CASSPDRGPYSNQPQHF. CDR3 nucleotides: TGTGCCAGCAGCCCTGACAGGGGACCGTATAGCAATCAGCCCCAGCATTTT.

The chain uses TRBV5-1 and TRBJ1-2; 8 positions agree with TRBD1. This CDR3 comprises 14 residues. Germline CDR1 SGHRS, CDR2 YFSETQ. The V gene end was trimmed by 0 bases and the J gene end by 2 bases; junction bases not matched to a gene: 0. The DNA for the CDR3 is TGCGCCAGCAGCTTGGGGACAGGGAACTATGGCTACACCTTC. Residues: CASSLGTGNYGYTF.

The V call is TRBV28, the J call TRBJ1-5, with 7 nucleotides matching TRBD1. The J segment lost 5 bases and the V segment lost 3 bases, leaving 16 bases of the junction unmatched. This CDR3 region has 18 residues. Germline values: CDR1 MDHEN, CDR2 SYDVKM. The CDR3 region has the DNA TGTGCCAGCAGTTTTTTAGGGGGCGACAGCCACCGTTATCAGCCCCAGCATTTT. Translating it yields CASSFLGGDSHRYQPQHF.

The V gene is TRBV14, the J gene TRBJ2-7; D not resolved. The germline V gene has CDR1 SGHDN and CDR2 FVKESK. The V and J ends lost 2 bases and 6 bases respectively, with 8 bases between them. The CDR3 loop spans 12 amino acids. The CDR3 reads CASSQYALEQYF. CDR3 nucleotides: TGTGCCAGCAGCCAATATGCGCTCGAGCAGTACTTC.

This clonotype has at least ten counts. V gene TRBV10-3 combines with J gene TRBJ2-1, with 7 nucleotides matching TRBD2. Germline V CDR1 and CDR2: ENHRY, SYGVKD. The trim removed 2 bases at V and 8 bases at J, leaving 6 bases unmatched. The CDR3 is 14 amino acids. The CDR3 DNA reads as TGTGCCATCAGTGAGACTAGCGATTACGATGAGCAGTTCTTC. It encodes CAISETSDYDEQFF.

The table lists this clonotype with many counts. J is TRBJ1-5 and V is TRBV5-1; weak D call: TRBD1 (5 bases). The CDR3 sequence is 13 residues long. Trimming took off 3 bases at V and 6 bases at J, with 10 bases between the two ends. Germline CDR1 is SGHRS and CDR2 is YFSETQ. The DNA of the CDR3 is TGCGCCAGCAGCTCGGGGAGGGGTCAGCCCCAGCATTTT. This codes for CASSSGRGQPQHF.

The rearrangement joins TRBV18 to TRBJ2-4; possibly TRBD1 for D (5 bases). V was clipped by 0 bases and J by 5 bases, with 5 bases between them. The CDR3 loop spans 13 amino acids. Looked up from germline, CDR1 is KGHSH and CDR2 is LQKENI. CDR3 sequence (DNA): TGTGCCAGCTCACCACCCAGGGAAAACATTCAGTACTTC. This codes for CASSPPRENIQYF. Looking up the rest from reference TRBV18 and TRBJ2-4 gives the full variable domain: NAGVMQNPRHLVRRRGQEARLRCSPMKGHSHVYWYRQLPEEGLKFMVYLQKENIIDESGMPKERFSAEFPKEGPSILRIQQVVRGDSAAYFCASSPPRENIQYFGAGTRLSVL.

This chain connects TRBV20-1 to TRBJ2-3; 9 nucleotides line up with TRBD1. This CDR3 region has 14 residues. V lost 6 bases and J lost 2; bases outside the gene matches: 6. The germline V gene has CDR1 DFQATT and CDR2 SNEGSKA (reference sequence). CDR3 sequence reads: CSATGTGLTDTQYF. In DNA form, the CDR3 reads TGCAGTGCAACCGGGACAGGGCTCACAGATACGCAGTATTTT.

CDR3 nucleotides: TGTGCCAGCAGTGTAGCGGGGGATTACAATGAGCAGTATTTT. This translates into CASSVAGDYNEQYF. V gene TRBV25-1 combines with J gene TRBJ2-3; 9 bases line up with TRBD2. V shed 4 bases, J shed 11 bases, and the junction held 10 bases outside the gene matches. The CDR3 loop spans 14 amino acids. Looked up from germline, CDR1 is MGHDK and CDR2 is SYGVNS. Variable domain in full (rest from reference TRBV25-1 and TRBJ2-3): EADIYQTPRYLVIGTGKKITLECSQTMGHDKMYWYQQDPGMELHLIHYSYGVNSTEKGDLSSESTVSRIRTEHFPLTLESARPSHTSQYLCASSVAGDYNEQYFGPGTRLTVL.

There are many counts of this clonotype. The chain is built from TRBV7-9 and TRBJ2-1, with 8 bases fitting TRBD1. Germline V gene lookup returns CDR1 SEHNR and CDR2 FQNEAQ (reference sequence). The junction had 5 bases not matched to a gene; V was cut back by 7 bases and J by 3 bases. The CDR3 covers 14 residues. CDR3 loop: CASIPDRVYNEQFF. In DNA, the CDR3 is TGTGCCAGCATCCCGGACAGGGTCTACAATGAGCAGTTCTTC.